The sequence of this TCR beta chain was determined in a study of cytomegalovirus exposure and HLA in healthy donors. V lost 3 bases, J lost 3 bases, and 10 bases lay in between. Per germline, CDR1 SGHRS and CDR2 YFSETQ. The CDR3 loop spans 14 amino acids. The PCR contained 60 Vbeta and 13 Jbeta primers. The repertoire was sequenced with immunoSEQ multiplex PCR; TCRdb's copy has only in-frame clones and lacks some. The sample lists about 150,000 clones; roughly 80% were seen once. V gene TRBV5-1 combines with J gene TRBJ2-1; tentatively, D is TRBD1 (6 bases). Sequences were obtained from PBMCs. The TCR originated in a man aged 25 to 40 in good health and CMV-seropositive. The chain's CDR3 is CASSSGTIYNEQFF. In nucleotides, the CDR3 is TGCGCCAGCAGCTCAGGGACAATCTACAATGAGCAGTTCTTC. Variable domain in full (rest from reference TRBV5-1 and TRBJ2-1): KAGVTQTPRYLIKTRGQQVTLSCSPISGHRSVSWYQQTPGQGLQFLFEYFSETQRNKGNFPGRFSGRQFSNSRSEMNVSTLELGDSALYLCASSSGTIYNEQFFGPGTRLTVL.